The next 4 T cell receptor beta chains were all read from a single sample in a study of regulatory dendritic cells for organ transplantation. Profiling relied on immunoSEQ multiplex PCR, and the TCRdb table lists in-frame clones only, not all of them. The sample shows around 30,000 clones, 82% of them seen only once. Sequenced sample: naive CD8+ T cells from blood. Stated subset: CD45RA+ naive T cells. Source of these receptors: a human donor in good health.

This clone appeared a single time. V and J are TRBV5-1 and TRBJ2-1; 7 positions match TRBD1. Looked up from germline, CDR1 is SGHRS and CDR2 is YFSETQ. Unmatched junction bases numbered 8, after V lost 4 bases and J lost 7 bases. The CDR3 has 14 residues. Here the CDR3 DNA reads TGCGCCAGCAGCCAGAGACAGGGTGCGAATGAGCAGTTCTTC. Its translation: CASSQRQGANEQFF.

The chain has TRBV27 and TRBJ1-1, with 8 bases fitting TRBD1. The ends lost 2 bases at V and 5 bases at J; junction bases unmatched: 7. CDR3 length: 15 residues. Germline V gene lookup returns CDR1 MNHEY and CDR2 SMNVEV (reference sequence). CDR3 amino acids: CASSLAAGGLTEAFF. CDR3 DNA: TGTGCCAGCAGTTTAGCGGCAGGGGGCCTGACTGAAGCTTTCTTT.

The chain uses TRBV4-3 and TRBJ2-7; no reliable D call. The ends were cut back, 0 bases at V and 3 bases at J, with 6 bases in the middle. CDR1 is LGHNA and CDR2 is YSLEER in the germline V gene. This CDR3 spans 13 amino acids. The CDR3 spells CASSQDRSYEQYF. The CDR3 region has the DNA TGCGCCAGCAGCCAAGATCGGAGCTACGAGCAGTACTTC.

This chain uses TRBV7-9 with TRBJ2-3; 7 positions agree with TRBD2. The V gene end was trimmed by 5 bases and the J gene end by 2 bases; junction bases not matched to a gene: 7. This CDR3 is built from 15 residues. Per germline, CDR1 SEHNR and CDR2 FQNEAQ (reference sequence). CDR3 bases: TGTGCCAGCAGCCCGGGCGGGGGAAACACAGATACGCAGTATTTT. Translated, it gives CASSPGGGNTDTQYF.